Below, 31 T cell receptor beta chains from the same sample are listed, as sequenced in a study of CD4 and CD8 cells across lung adenocarcinoma regions. One entry per CDR3 protein results from TCRdb running MiXCR on the PCR reads. The table has about 8,000 distinct CDR3 sequences, roughly three fifths seen once. Sequencing was performed on CD4+ T cells from the center of a lung tumor. The receptors derive from a female donor with lung adenocarcinoma. The CD4 and CD8 labels of this study may be unreliable.

This clonotype was counted a single time. This could be a read error, since a much larger clone is one nucleotide away. The rearrangement joins TRBV11-2 to TRBJ2-1; D not resolved. The CDR3 sequence is 14 residues long. CDR1 and CDR2 from the germline V gene are SGHAT and FQNNGV. Trimming cost V 3 bases and J 10 bases, with 16 bases left between them. The CDR3 coding sequence is TGTGCCAGCAGCTTCACTTGGGCCGGCCGGGAGCAGTTCTTC. This encodes CASSFTWAGREQFF. Together with reference TRBV11-2 and TRBJ2-1, the CDR3 gives the full variable domain: EAGVAQSPRYKIIEKRQSVAFWCNPISGHATLYWYQQILGQGPKLLIQFQNNGVVDDSQLPKDRFSAERLKGVDSTLKIQPAKLEDSAVYLCASSFTWAGREQFFGPGTRLTVL.

On this clonotype: At one end the junction does not follow the germline gene, possibly because of a read error. The J gene is TRBJ2-3, the V gene TRBV6-1, with unresolved D. Per germline, CDR1 MNHNS and CDR2 SASEGT. CDR3 length: 15 amino acids. The CDR3 sequence: CARGAEAGVEDTQYF. CDR3 sequence (DNA): TGTGCCAGGGGTGCCGAGGCCGGTGTCGAAGATACCCAGTATTTT.

On this clonotype itself: Germline is not matched at one junction end, which may reflect a read error. V is TRBV10-1 and J is TRBJ2-5; 7 positions match TRBD2. This CDR3 comprises 14 residues. Germline V gives CDR1 WNHNN, CDR2 SYGVQD (reference sequence). The CDR3 DNA sequence: TGCGCGGGCAGTGGGGGACGAGAGGGAGGGGCCAAGTACTTT. It codes for CAGSGGREGGAKYF.

This clonotype was seen once. One end of the junction varies from germline; a read error may be responsible. This sequence joins TRBV27 and TRBJ2-4; 8 nucleotides line up with TRBD2. Germline V CDR1 and CDR2: MNHEY, SMNVEV (reference sequence). The CDR3 extends over 15 amino acids. The CDR3 sequence is CASTGLGAGGNVLTF. Here the CDR3 DNA reads TGTGCCAGCACCGGGCTCGGCGCGGGAGGCAACGTCCTGACCTTC.

V gene TRBV12-3 or TRBV12-4 combines with J gene TRBJ2-5, with D tentatively TRBD1 (5 bases). The CDR3 is 15 residues long. Trimming stripped 2 bases from V and 5 bases from J, with 15 bases between. The chain's CDR3 is CASSLFPDMWETQYF. In DNA, the CDR3 is TGTGCCAGCAGTTTATTCCCGGACATGTGGGAGACCCAGTACTTC.

The rearrangement links TRBV6-1 to TRBJ2-5, with D possibly matching TRBD2 (6 bases). CDR1 and CDR2 (germline): MNHNS, SASEGT. Trimming cost V 7 bases and J 2 bases, with 17 bases left between them. The CDR3 is made up of 15 amino acids. This CDR3 reads CASMGLRGWQETQYF. DNA for the CDR3: TGTGCCAGCATGGGACTGAGGGGATGGCAAGAGACCCAGTACTTC.

Ten or more counts support this clonotype. The chain uses TRBV7-2 and TRBJ1-1; D uncertain. Germline loops: CDR1 SGHTA, CDR2 FQGNSA. V was trimmed by 0 bases and J by 3 bases, leaving 5 bases between them. The CDR3 spans 13 residues. In DNA, the CDR3 is TGTGCCAGCAGCTTAGCAGGGCACACTGAAGCTTTCTTT. Its protein product is CASSLAGHTEAFF.

This clonotype was counted between two and nine times. The chain recombines TRBV5-6 with TRBJ1-2; D remains ambiguous. Trimming pared 2 bases from V and 5 bases from J, leaving 10 bases between. CDR1 is SGHDT, CDR2 YYEEEE, per germline. The CDR3 spans 13 residues. In DNA, the CDR3 is TGTGCCAGCAGCTTTGTCGGGGAGTATGGCTACACCTTC. Encoded protein: CASSFVGEYGYTF.

This clonotype has a handful of counts. The chain links TRBV27 to TRBJ2-3; weak D call: TRBD1 (5 bases). V gave up 2 bases and J gave up 7 bases, with 16 bases separating them. Germline V gene data show CDR1 as MNHEY and CDR2 as SMNVEV (reference sequence). There are 15 residues in the CDR3. Here the CDR3 reads CASSLTSRQPYTQYF. The CDR3 bases are TGTGCCAGCAGTTTAACTTCGAGACAGCCGTATACGCAGTATTTT.

The sample holds one count of this clonotype. The genes are TRBV6-4 and TRBJ2-2, with D tentatively TRBD1 or TRBD2 (5 bases each). CDR1 is MRHNA and CDR2 is SNTAGT in the germline V gene. CDR3 length: 16 residues. Trimming removed 7 bases from V and 3 bases from J, with 18 bases in between. Here the CDR3 DNA reads TGTGCCAGCAAGAAGTCCCGGGGCGCGGACACCGGGGAGCTGTTTTTT. Translation gives CASKKSRGADTGELFF.

The chain combines TRBV27 with TRBJ2-4; the D call may be TRBD1 or TRBD2 (6 bases each). V shed 9 bases and J shed 13 bases, with 28 bases lying between them. The V gene's germline CDR1 is MNHEY and CDR2 SMNVEV (reference sequence). The CDR3 has 15 amino acids. CDR3 sequence reads: CARGLGGRDGEIQYF. The CDR3 nucleotides are TGTGCCAGGGGCCTCGGGGGCCGTGACGGAGAGATCCAGTACTTC.

The chain links TRBV4-1 to TRBJ2-3; the match to TRBD1 covers 7 bases. The CDR3 is 17 amino acids. Germline assignment: CDR1 MGHRA and CDR2 YSYEKL. The ends lost 1 base at V and 0 bases at J; junction bases unmatched: 7. The CDR3 here is CASSQGETGISTDTQYF. CDR3 coding DNA: TGCGCCAGCAGCCAAGGGGAGACAGGGATTAGCACAGATACGCAGTATTTT.

V and J are TRBV27 and TRBJ2-5; D possibly corresponds to TRBD2 (6 bases). Trimming cost V 7 bases and J 4 bases, with 19 bases left between them. The germline V gene encodes CDR1 MNHEY and CDR2 SMNVEV (reference sequence). The CDR3 has 15 amino acids. CDR3 protein: CASTNLGGEGETQYF. The CDR3 region has the DNA TGTGCCAGCACCAACCTCGGCGGGGAAGGAGAGACCCAGTACTTC.

The V call is TRBV24-1, the J call TRBJ2-1; D may correspond to TRBD1 or TRBD2 (5 bases each). The end of the DNA fits TRBJ2-7 better, so the J call may be wrong. The CDR3 is 13 residues long. Per germline, CDR1 KGHDR and CDR2 SFDVKD. CDR3 DNA: TGTGCCACCAGTGATTTTAGGGGACACGAGCAGTACTTC. Protein sequence: CATSDFRGHEQYF.

This clonotype was detected a few times. V gene TRBV7-6 combines with J gene TRBJ2-3; 11 bases line up with TRBD2. Germline V gene lookup returns CDR1 SGHVS and CDR2 FNYEAQ. V lost 2 bases, J lost 3 bases, and 10 bases stayed unmatched. This CDR3 region has 18 residues. The CDR3 loop reads CASSLYSGRALRTDTQYF. The CDR3 DNA follows: TGTGCCAGCAGCTTATATAGCGGGAGGGCCTTGAGGACAGATACGCAGTATTTT.

This clonotype has more than one count but fewer than ten. The rearrangement joins TRBV15 to TRBJ2-5, with TRBD1 identical over 8 bases. V lost 0 bases to trimming and J lost 11 bases; unmatched junction nucleotides: 11. The CDR3 runs 15 residues. Looked up from germline, CDR1 is LNHNV and CDR2 is YYDKDF (reference sequence). Written as DNA, the CDR3 is TGTGCCACCAGCAGAGATTCTACAGGGGGAACTGAGCAGTACTTC. This codes for CATSRDSTGGTEQYF.

DNA for the CDR3: TGTGCCAGCACCGAACTAGCGGGAGTAACGGGGCAGTACTTC. This gives the protein CASTELAGVTGQYF. This sequence joins TRBV27 and TRBJ2-5; 11 bases match TRBD2. Germline CDR1 is MNHEY and CDR2 is SMNVEV (reference sequence). The V gene end was trimmed by 7 bases and the J gene end by 11 bases; junction bases not matched to a gene: 12. The CDR3 length is 14 residues.

By share, this clonotype counts as large. The genes are TRBV6-1 and TRBJ2-1; D is unclear. Germline V gene lookup returns CDR1 MNHNS and CDR2 SASEGT. This CDR3 has 14 amino acids. Trimming removed 3 bases at V and 4 bases at J, with 10 bases between. The CDR3 loop reads CASSDLEPYNEQFF. CDR3 DNA sequence: TGTGCCAGCAGTGATTTGGAGCCTTACAATGAGCAGTTCTTC.

The chain is built from TRBV10-3 and TRBJ2-5; 9 bases are a match to TRBD1. Germline assignment: CDR1 ENHRY and CDR2 SYGVKD. Losses at the gene ends were 3 bases for V and 5 bases for J; bases not matched to a gene: 7. CDR3 size: 15 residues. The CDR3 is CAISEKTGGGETQYF. CDR3 sequence (DNA): TGTGCCATCAGTGAAAAGACAGGGGGAGGGGAGACCCAGTACTTC.

There are a few counts of this clonotype. V is TRBV27 and J is TRBJ2-1; the match to TRBD2 covers 11 bases. Germline trimming cut 3 bases from V and 9 bases from J; bases unmatched to any gene: 22. CDR3 size: 20 residues. Germline-derived CDR1 and CDR2 are MNHEY and SMNVEV (reference sequence). CDR3 coding DNA: TGTGCCAGCAGTTTCCGCACCCCCCGCTTAGCGGGAGGGTCAAATAGTGAGCAGTTCTTC. Amino acids: CASSFRTPRLAGGSNSEQFF.

In this sample, this clonotype turned up a few times. This chain connects TRBV6-1 to TRBJ2-3; TRBD2 matches at 7 bases. Germline CDR1 and CDR2: MNHNS and SASEGT. The length of the CDR3 is 14 residues. The trim removed 5 bases at V and 4 bases at J, leaving 6 bases unmatched. Written as DNA, the CDR3 is TGTGCCAGCAGTCGGGGAGGGGATGCAGATACGCAGTATTTT. This translates into CASSRGGDADTQYF.

This rearrangement joins TRBV27 to TRBJ2-3, with D perhaps matching TRBD1 (5 bases). The CDR3 sequence is 12 residues long. The germline gives CDR1 MNHEY, CDR2 SMNVEV (reference sequence). Here the CDR3 reads CAGVTAKNIQYF. The DNA of the CDR3 is TGTGCGGGCGTGACAGCCAAAAACATTCAGTATTTT.

The chain employs TRBV7-2 and TRBJ2-1; 10 nucleotides line up with TRBD2. The ends lost 3 bases at V and 0 bases at J; junction bases unmatched: 2. This CDR3 spans 16 amino acids. Germline V gene lookup returns CDR1 SGHTA and CDR2 FQGNSA. The DNA of the CDR3 is TGTGCCAGCAGCTTTCCTAGCGGGAGCTCCTACAATGAGCAGTTCTTC. It is translated as CASSFPSGSSYNEQFF.

This clonotype was detected ten times or more. J is TRBJ2-2 and V is TRBV27, with 7 positions matching TRBD1. This CDR3 comprises 16 residues. V lost 2 bases and J lost 5; bases outside the gene matches: 8. Germline V CDR1 and CDR2: MNHEY, SMNVEV (reference sequence). This chain's CDR3 is CASSLEITGETGELFF. The CDR3 DNA follows: TGTGCCAGCAGTTTAGAGATTACAGGGGAAACCGGGGAGCTGTTTTTT.

CDR3 residues: CAISTGGKNEQFF. CDR3 DNA sequence: TGTGCCATCAGTACAGGGGGCAAAAACGAGCAGTTCTTC. This rearrangement joins TRBV10-3 to TRBJ2-4; 9 positions match TRBD1. Judging by the DNA end, TRBJ2-1 fits better; the J call may be wrong. In germline, CDR1 is ENHRY, CDR2 SYGVKD. The CDR3 loop spans 13 amino acids.

This chain joins TRBV9 and TRBJ1-1; possibly TRBD1 for D (5 bases). This CDR3 contains 14 residues. Germline-derived CDR1 and CDR2 are SGDLS and YYNGEE. V was cut by 4 bases and J by 3 bases, with 13 bases left in between. As DNA, the CDR3 is TGTGCCAGCAGCCCCCGATTGGGGGACACTGAAGCTTTCTTT. Protein sequence: CASSPRLGDTEAFF.

By share, this clonotype counts as medium-sized. The chain carries TRBV7-2 and TRBJ2-3; 7 bases match TRBD1. J lost 2 bases, V lost 5 bases, and 10 bases had no gene match. Germline-derived CDR1 and CDR2 are SGHTA and FQGNSA. The CDR3 consists of 16 residues. The CDR3 is CASSPRQGGDTDTQYF. Written as DNA, the CDR3 is TGTGCCAGCAGCCCAAGACAGGGTGGGGACACAGATACGCAGTATTTT.

V usage is TRBV12-3 or TRBV12-4 and J usage is TRBJ2-3; 7 positions agree with TRBD1. The DNA end favors TRBJ2-7, so the J call may be wrong. This CDR3 is 15 amino acids long. In DNA form, the CDR3 reads TGTGCCAGCAGCCGCCAACGGGACAGCGTATACGAGCAGTACTTC. The encoded protein is CASSRQRDSVYEQYF.

The chain recombines TRBV6-1 with TRBJ2-1; D is possibly TRBD1 or TRBD2 (6 bases each). The tail of the sequence fits TRBJ2-7 better, so the J call may be wrong. In germline, CDR1 is MNHNS, CDR2 SASEGT. CDR3 length equals 13 residues. The CDR3 bases are TGTGCCAGCATGGGGGGCAGCTCCTACGAGCAGTACTTC. It codes for CASMGGSSYEQYF.

This clonotype is medium-sized. The rearrangement links TRBV6-1 to TRBJ2-2; 9 nucleotides align to TRBD2. Trimming took 2 bases from V and 0 from J; bases not matched to a gene: 1. The CDR3 extends over 16 amino acids. The V gene's germline CDR1 is MNHNS and CDR2 SASEGT. Written as DNA, the CDR3 is TGTGCCAGCAGTGAACTAGCGGGGTCGAACACCGGGGAGCTGTTTTTT. This encodes CASSELAGSNTGELFF.

Concerning this clonotype itself: The junction shows a germline mismatch at one end, possibly a read error. The J gene is TRBJ2-5, the V gene TRBV10-3; D is uncertain. This CDR3 comprises 15 residues. Looked up from germline, CDR1 is ENHRY and CDR2 is SYGVKD. The CDR3 DNA reads as TGTGCCGTGAGCCGCACTGGCGGTGACCAAGATACCCAGTACTTT. Amino acids: CAVSRTGGDQDTQYF.